One sample yielded the 12 T cell receptor beta chains listed below, sequenced in a study of Ad26.COV2.S vaccination and SARS-CoV-2 variants. The sample's treatment: 15 to 20 received Ad26.COV2.S at low or high dose, single or two shots; 5 received placebo; per-sample allocation not given. Day 63 after the first vaccine or placebo injection was the time point for sampling. Generated by immunoSEQ multiplex PCR, the TCRdb table keeps only in-frame clones and is missing some. The sample holds some 450,000 clones, 90% seen once. This specimen was peripheral blood, taken in a trial of Ad26.COV2.S vaccine versus placebo. The source of these receptors is a person between 18 and 65 years old who received the Ad26.COV2.S COVID-19 vaccine or a placebo.

The rearrangement joins TRBV28 to TRBJ2-1; 8 bases line up with TRBD1. The CDR3 covers 16 residues. The junction had 14 bases not matched to a gene; V was cut back by 4 bases and J by 9 bases. Germline V gene sequence: CDR1 MDHEN, CDR2 SYDVKM. CDR3 sequence (DNA): TGTGCCAGCAGTTCCGCCTCCAGGGGGCGTCTGGGTGAGCAGTTCTTC. It is translated as CASSSASRGRLGEQFF.

The V call is TRBV28, the J call TRBJ2-7; D perhaps matches TRBD1 (6 bases). The CDR3 is 14 residues long. V shed 6 bases and J shed 7 bases, with 19 bases lying between them. The germline V gene encodes CDR1 MDHEN and CDR2 SYDVKM. This CDR3 is CASRKPGHLEEQYF. Written as DNA, the CDR3 is TGTGCCAGCAGAAAACCGGGACACCTAGAGGAGCAGTACTTC.

The chain uses TRBV5-5 and TRBJ2-1; no clear D. The CDR3 is made up of 11 amino acids. V was trimmed by 1 base and J by 12 bases, leaving 8 bases between them. CDR1 SGHKS and CDR2 YYEKEE come from the germline V gene (reference sequence). CDR3 protein: CASSLPYGQFF. For the CDR3, the DNA is TGTGCCAGCAGCTTGCCCTATGGGCAGTTCTTC.

This chain uses TRBV7-3 with TRBJ2-3; TRBD2 aligns across 11 bases. The V gene end was trimmed by 5 bases and the J gene end by 1 base; junction bases not matched to a gene: 8. This CDR3 comprises 17 residues. Germline assignment: CDR1 SGHTA and CDR2 FQGTGA. For the CDR3, the DNA is TGTGCCAGCAGCGTACGGGGACTAGCGGTTCGCACAGATACGCAGTATTTT. Translation gives CASSVRGLAVRTDTQYF.

The chain is built from TRBV2 and TRBJ2-2; D tentatively fits TRBD1 or TRBD2 (5 bases each). V lost 4 bases, J lost 7 bases, and 13 bases lay in between. The CDR3 runs 14 residues. Germline V gene lookup returns CDR1 SNHLY and CDR2 FYNNEI. This CDR3 reads CASSAAGSVGELFF. The CDR3 DNA reads as TGTGCCAGCAGTGCTGCAGGGAGTGTCGGGGAGCTGTTTTTT. The complete variable domain, with remaining parts taken from reference TRBV2 and TRBJ2-2, reads EPEVTQTPSHQVTQMGQEVILRCVPISNHLYFYWYRQILGQKVEFLVSFYNNEISEKSEIFDDQFSVERPDGSNFTLKIRSTKLEDSAMYFCASSAAGSVGELFFGEGSRLTVL.

This clone came up a few times. This same CDR3 is encoded by further DNA sequences in the sample. The V call is TRBV28, the J call TRBJ2-7; no clear D. In germline, CDR1 is MDHEN, CDR2 SYDVKM. Between the trimmed V and J ends, which lost 5 bases and 3 bases, there was a span of 5 bases. The CDR3 runs 11 residues. The CDR3 sequence is CASSRGYEQYF. The DNA for the CDR3 is TGTGCCAGCAGTCGTGGCTACGAGCAGTACTTC.

The genes are TRBV29-1 and TRBJ1-5; 7 bases match TRBD1. The CDR3 totals 13 residues. Germline CDR1 reads SQVTM; CDR2 reads ANQGSEA. Unmatched junction bases numbered 6, after V lost 5 bases and J lost 5 bases. CDR3 loop: CSVSRGLDQPQHF. The CDR3 DNA reads as TGCAGCGTTTCTAGGGGGCTGGATCAGCCCCAGCATTTT.

This rearrangement joins TRBV12-5 to TRBJ1-6; 9 bases line up with TRBD1. Trimming cost V 6 bases and J 4 bases; bases outside gene matches: 10. The CDR3 runs to 17 residues. Germline values: CDR1 LGHNT, CDR2 FRNRAP. In DNA, the CDR3 is TGTGCTAGTGGATCTAACCAGGACAGGGGATATAATTCACCCCTCCACTTT. Its translation is CASGSNQDRGYNSPLHF.

This clone was observed a handful of times. The chain employs TRBV29-1 and TRBJ1-2; 9 nucleotides align to TRBD1. V lost 2 bases and J lost 4; bases outside the gene matches: 2. Germline values: CDR1 SQVTM, CDR2 ANQGSEA. The CDR3 covers 13 residues. CDR3 nucleotides: TGCAGCGTTGAAATGGGACAGGGCTATGGCTACACCTTC. Residues: CSVEMGQGYGYTF.

This clone was seen once. CDR3 sequence (DNA): TGTGCCAGCAGTGCGCAGGACACCGGGGAGCTGTTTTTT. Translating gives CASSAQDTGELFF. The chain links TRBV2 to TRBJ2-2; no reliable D call. The CDR3 is 13 residues long. Trimming left V 4 bases short and J 3 bases short, with 6 bases between. CDR1 SNHLY and CDR2 FYNNEI come from the germline V gene.

The chain has TRBV3-1 (or the pseudogene TRBV3-2) and TRBJ1-2, with D unclear. V dropped 1 base and J dropped 4 bases, with 13 bases sitting between them. In germline, CDR1 is LGHDT, CDR2 YNNKEL (reference sequence). The CDR3 covers 15 residues. In DNA, the CDR3 is TGTGCCAGCAGCCAAGCTGTCGGACTTAGCTATGGCTACACCTTC. This translates into CASSQAVGLSYGYTF.

The rearrangement links TRBV5-4 to TRBJ1-6; TRBD1 agrees at 7 bases. The germline gives CDR1 SGHNT, CDR2 YYREEE (reference sequence). The trim removed 4 bases at V and 13 bases at J, leaving 14 bases unmatched. This CDR3 contains 15 residues. In nucleotides, the CDR3 is TGTGCCAGCAGCCCAGGGGGACAGCGGGAGGGGCCCCTCCACTTT. Protein product: CASSPGGQREGPLHF.